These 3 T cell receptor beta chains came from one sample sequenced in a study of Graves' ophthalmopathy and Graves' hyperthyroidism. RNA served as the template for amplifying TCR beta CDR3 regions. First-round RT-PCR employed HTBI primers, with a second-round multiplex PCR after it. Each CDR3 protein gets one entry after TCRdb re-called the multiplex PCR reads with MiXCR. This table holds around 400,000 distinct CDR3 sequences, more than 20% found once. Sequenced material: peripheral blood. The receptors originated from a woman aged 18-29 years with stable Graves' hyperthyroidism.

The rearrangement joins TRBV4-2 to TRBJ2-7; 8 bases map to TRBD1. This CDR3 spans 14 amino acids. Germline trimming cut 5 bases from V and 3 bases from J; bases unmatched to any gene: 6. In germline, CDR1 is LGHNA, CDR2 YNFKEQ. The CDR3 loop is CASSFGGQGYEQYF. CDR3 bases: TGTGCCAGCAGCTTCGGCGGACAGGGCTACGAGCAGTACTTC.

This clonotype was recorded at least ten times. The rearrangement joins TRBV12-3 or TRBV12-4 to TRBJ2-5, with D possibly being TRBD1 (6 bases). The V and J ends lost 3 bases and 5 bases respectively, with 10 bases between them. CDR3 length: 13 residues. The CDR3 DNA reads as TGTGCCAGCAGTTTTGGGGGCGGTGAGACCCAGTACTTC. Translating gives CASSFGGGETQYF.

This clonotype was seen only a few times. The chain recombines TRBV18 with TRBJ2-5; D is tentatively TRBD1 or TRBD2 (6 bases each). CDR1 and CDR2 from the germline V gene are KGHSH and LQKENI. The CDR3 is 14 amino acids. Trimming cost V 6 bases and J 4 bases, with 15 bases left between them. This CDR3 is CASSPTGRRETQYF. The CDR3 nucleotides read TGTGCCAGCTCTCCTACAGGGAGGCGAGAGACCCAGTACTTC.